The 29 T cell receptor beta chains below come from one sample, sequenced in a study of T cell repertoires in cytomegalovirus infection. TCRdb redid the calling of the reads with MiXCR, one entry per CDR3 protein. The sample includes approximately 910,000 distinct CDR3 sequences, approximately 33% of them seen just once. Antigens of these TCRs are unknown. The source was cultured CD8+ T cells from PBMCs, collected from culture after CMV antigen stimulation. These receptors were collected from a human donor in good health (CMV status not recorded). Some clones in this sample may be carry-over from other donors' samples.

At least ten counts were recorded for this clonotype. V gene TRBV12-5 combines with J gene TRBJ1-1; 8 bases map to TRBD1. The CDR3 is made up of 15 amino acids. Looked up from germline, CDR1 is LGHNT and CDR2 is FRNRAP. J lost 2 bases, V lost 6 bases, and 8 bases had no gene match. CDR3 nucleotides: TGTGCTAGTGGCTATGGACAGGGAGCTAACACTGAAGCTTTCTTT. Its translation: CASGYGQGANTEAFF.

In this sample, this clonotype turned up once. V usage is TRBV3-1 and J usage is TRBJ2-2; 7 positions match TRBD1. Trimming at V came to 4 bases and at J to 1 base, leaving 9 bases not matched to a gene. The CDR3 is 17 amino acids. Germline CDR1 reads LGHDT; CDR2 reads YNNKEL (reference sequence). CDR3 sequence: CASSPTGYGENTGELFF. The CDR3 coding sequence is TGTGCCAGCAGCCCGACAGGGTACGGGGAGAACACCGGGGAGCTGTTTTTT.

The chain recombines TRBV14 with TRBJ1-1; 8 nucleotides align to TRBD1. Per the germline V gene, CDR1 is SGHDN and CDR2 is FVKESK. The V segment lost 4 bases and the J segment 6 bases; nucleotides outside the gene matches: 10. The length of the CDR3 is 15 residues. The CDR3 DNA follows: TGTGCCAGCAGCCCGTTCGGACAGGGCTTTTCTGAAGCTTTCTTT. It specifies CASSPFGQGFSEAFF.

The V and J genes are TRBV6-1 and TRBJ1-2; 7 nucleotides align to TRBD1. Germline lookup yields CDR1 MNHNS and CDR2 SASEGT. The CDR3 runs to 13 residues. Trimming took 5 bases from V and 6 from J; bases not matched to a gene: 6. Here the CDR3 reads CASSFTGVDGYTF. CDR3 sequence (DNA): TGTGCCAGCAGTTTCACAGGGGTGGATGGCTACACCTTC.

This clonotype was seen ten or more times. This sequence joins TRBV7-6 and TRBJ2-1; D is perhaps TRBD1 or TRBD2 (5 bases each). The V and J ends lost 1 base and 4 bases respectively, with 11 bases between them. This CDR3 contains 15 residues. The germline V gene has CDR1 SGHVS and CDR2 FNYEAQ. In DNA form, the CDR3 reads TGTGCCAGCAGCTTAGTAGGGGACCCTTACAATGAGCAGTTCTTC. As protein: CASSLVGDPYNEQFF.

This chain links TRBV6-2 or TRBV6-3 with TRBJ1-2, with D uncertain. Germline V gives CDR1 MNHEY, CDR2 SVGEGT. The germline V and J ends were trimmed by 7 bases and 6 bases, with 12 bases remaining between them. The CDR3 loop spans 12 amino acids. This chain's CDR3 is CASTIGSDGYTF. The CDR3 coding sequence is TGTGCCAGCACCATCGGGTCGGATGGCTACACCTTC.

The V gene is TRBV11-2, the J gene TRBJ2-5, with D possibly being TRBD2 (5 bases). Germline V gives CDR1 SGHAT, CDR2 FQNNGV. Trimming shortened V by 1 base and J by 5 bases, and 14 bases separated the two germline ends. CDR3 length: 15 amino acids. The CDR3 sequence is CASSLGLRVQETQYF. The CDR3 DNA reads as TGTGCCAGCAGCTTAGGGTTGCGGGTTCAGGAGACCCAGTACTTC.

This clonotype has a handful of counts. The CDR3 bases are TGTGCCAGCAGTTACTCGCAGGGTGGACCTGAAGCTTTCTTT. It translates to CASSYSQGGPEAFF. This chain connects TRBV6-6 to TRBJ1-1; possible D gene TRBD1, 5 bases. The germline V gene encodes CDR1 MNHNY and CDR2 SVGAGI (reference sequence). The germline V and J ends were trimmed by 0 bases and 6 bases, with 11 bases remaining between them. The length of the CDR3 is 14 residues.

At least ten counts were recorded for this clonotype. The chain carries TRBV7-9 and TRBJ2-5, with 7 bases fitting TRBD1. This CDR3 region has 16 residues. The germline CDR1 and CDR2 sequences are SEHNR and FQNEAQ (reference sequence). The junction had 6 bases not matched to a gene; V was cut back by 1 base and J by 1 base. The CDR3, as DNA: TGTGCCAGCAGCTTAGACTTGGCAGGGGGCCAAGAGACCCAGTACTTC. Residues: CASSLDLAGGQETQYF.

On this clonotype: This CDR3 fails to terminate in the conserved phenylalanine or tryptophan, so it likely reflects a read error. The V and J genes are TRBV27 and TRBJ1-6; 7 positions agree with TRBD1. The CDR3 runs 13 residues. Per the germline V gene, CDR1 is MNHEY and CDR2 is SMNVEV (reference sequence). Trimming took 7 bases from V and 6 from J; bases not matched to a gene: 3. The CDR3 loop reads CASTSGGNSPLHY. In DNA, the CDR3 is TGTGCCAGCACCTCAGGGGGTAATTCACCCCTCCACTAT.

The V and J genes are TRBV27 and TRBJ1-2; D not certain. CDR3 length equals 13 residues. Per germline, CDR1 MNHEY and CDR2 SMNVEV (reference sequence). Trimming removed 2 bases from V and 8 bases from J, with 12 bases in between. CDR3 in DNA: TGTGCCAGCAGTTTAGGTCGATACTGGGGCTACACCTTC. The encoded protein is CASSLGRYWGYTF.

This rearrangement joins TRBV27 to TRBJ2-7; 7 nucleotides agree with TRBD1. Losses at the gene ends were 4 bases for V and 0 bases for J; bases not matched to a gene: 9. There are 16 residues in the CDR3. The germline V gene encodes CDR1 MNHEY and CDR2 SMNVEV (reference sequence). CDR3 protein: CASSYTSGTVSYEQYF. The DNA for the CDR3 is TGTGCCAGCAGTTACACGTCCGGGACAGTCTCCTACGAGCAGTACTTC.

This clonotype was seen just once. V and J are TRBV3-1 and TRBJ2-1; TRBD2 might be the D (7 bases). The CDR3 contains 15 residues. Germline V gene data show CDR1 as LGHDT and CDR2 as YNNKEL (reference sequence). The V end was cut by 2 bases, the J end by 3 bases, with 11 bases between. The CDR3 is CASSQSGGGYNEQFF. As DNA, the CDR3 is TGTGCCAGCAGCCAATCGGGGGGCGGCTACAATGAGCAGTTCTTC.

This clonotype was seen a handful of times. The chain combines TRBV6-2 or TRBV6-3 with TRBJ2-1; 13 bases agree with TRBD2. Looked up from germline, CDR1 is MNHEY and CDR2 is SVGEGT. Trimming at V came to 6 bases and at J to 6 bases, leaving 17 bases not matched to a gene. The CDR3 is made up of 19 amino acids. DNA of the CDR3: TGTGCCAGCAGATTTACGGACCAACCACTAGCGGGGGGGCTCAATGAGCAGTTCTTC. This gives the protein CASRFTDQPLAGGLNEQFF.

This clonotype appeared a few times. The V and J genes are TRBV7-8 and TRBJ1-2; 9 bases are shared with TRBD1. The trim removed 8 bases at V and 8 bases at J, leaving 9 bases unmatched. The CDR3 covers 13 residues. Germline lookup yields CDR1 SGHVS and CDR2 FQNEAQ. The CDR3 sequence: CASAPGTGRGYTF. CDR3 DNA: TGTGCCAGCGCCCCCGGGACAGGGAGAGGCTACACCTTC. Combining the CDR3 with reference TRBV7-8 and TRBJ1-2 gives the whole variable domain GAGVSQSPRYKVAKRGQDVALRCDPISGHVSLFWYQQALGQGPEFLTYFQNEAQLDKSGLPSDRFFAERPEGSVSTLKIQRTQQEDSAVYLCASAPGTGRGYTFGSGTRLTVV.

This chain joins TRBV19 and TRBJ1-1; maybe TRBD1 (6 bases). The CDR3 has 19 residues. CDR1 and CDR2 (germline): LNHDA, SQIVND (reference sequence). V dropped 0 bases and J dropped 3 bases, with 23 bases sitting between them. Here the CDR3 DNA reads TGTGCCAGTAGTATAGACCGCGCGGGCAGGGGACGCCAGTACACTGAAGCTTTCTTT. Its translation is CASSIDRAGRGRQYTEAFF.

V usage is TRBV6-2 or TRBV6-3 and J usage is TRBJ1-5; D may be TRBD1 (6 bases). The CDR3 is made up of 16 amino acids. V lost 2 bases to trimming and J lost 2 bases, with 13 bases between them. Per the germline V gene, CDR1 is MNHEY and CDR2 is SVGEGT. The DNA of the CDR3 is TGTGCCAGCAGTTACGACAGGCGGGTTGGCAATCAGCCCCAGCATTTT. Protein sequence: CASSYDRRVGNQPQHF.

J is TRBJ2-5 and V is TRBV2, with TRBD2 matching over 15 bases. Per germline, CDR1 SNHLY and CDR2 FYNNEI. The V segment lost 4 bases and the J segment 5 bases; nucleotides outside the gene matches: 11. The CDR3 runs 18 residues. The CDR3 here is CASSAVGTSGGTRETQYF. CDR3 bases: TGTGCCAGCAGTGCGGTGGGGACTAGCGGGGGGACTAGGGAGACCCAGTACTTC.

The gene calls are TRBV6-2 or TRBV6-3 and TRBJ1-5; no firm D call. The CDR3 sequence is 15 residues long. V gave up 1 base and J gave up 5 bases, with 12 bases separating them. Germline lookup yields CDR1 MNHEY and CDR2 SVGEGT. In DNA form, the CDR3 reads TGTGCCAGCAGTTACTTCCGACGGACCGATCAGCCCCAGCATTTT. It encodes CASSYFRRTDQPQHF.

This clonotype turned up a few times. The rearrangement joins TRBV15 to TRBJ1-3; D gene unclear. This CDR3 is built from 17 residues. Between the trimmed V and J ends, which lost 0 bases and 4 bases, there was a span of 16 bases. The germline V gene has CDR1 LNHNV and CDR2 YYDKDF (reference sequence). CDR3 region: CATSRDRADSGGNTIYF. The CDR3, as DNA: TGTGCCACCAGCAGAGATAGGGCAGACTCCGGAGGAAACACCATATATTTT.

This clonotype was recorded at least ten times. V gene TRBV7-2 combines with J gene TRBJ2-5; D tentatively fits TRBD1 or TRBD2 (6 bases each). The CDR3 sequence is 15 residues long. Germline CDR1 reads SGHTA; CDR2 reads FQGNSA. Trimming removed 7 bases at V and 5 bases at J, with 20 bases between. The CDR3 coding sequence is TGTGCCAGCACCCTCTTCGGGGGCCGGTTTGAGACCCAGTACTTC. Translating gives CASTLFGGRFETQYF.

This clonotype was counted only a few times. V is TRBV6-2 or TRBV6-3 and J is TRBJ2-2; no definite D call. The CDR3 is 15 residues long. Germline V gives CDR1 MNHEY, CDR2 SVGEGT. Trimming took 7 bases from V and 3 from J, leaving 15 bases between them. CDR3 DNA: TGTGCCAGCACTCCTCGGGCGGAGTACACCGGGGAGCTGTTTTTT. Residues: CASTPRAEYTGELFF.

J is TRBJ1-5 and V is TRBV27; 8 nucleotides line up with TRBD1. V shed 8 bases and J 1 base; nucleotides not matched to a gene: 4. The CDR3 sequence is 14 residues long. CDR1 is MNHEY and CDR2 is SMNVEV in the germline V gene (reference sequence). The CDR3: CASGWTGSNQPQHF. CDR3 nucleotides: TGTGCCAGCGGCTGGACAGGGAGCAATCAGCCCCAGCATTTT.

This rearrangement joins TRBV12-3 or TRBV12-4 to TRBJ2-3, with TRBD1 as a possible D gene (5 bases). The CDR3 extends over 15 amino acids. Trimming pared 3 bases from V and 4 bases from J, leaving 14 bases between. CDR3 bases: TGTGCCAGCAGTTTGTATGGCAGGGCTTCAGATACGCAGTATTTT. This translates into CASSLYGRASDTQYF.

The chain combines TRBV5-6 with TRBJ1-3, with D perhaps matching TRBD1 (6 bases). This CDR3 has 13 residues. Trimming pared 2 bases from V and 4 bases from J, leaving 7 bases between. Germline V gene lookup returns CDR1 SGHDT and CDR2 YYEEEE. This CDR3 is CASSFRGGNTIYF. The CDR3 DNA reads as TGTGCCAGCAGCTTCAGGGGAGGAAACACCATATATTTT.

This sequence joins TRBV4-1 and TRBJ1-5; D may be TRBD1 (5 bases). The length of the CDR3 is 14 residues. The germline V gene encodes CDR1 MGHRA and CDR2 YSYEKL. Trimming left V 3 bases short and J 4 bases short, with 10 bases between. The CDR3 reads CASSQIDSNQPQHF. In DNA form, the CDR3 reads TGCGCCAGCAGCCAGATCGACAGTAATCAGCCCCAGCATTTT.

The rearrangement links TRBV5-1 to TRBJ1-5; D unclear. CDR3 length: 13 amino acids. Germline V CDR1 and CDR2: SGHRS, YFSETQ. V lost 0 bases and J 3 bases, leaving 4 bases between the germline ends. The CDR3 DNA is TGCGCCAGCAGCTTGGACAACAATCAGCCCCAGCATTTT. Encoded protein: CASSLDNNQPQHF.

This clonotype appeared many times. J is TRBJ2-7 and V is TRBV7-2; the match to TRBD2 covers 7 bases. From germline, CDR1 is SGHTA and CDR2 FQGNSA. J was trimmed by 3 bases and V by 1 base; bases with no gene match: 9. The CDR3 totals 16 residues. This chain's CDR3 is CASSLVQAGVRYEQYF. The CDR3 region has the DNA TGTGCCAGCAGCTTAGTCCAGGCGGGGGTCCGCTACGAGCAGTACTTC.

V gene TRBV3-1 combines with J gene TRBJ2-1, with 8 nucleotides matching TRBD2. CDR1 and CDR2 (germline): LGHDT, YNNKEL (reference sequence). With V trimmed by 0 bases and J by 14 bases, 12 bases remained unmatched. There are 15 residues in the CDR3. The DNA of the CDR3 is TGTGCCAGCAGCCAAGATCAAAGCGGGGGTCCTGTGGAGTTCTTC. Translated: CASSQDQSGGPVEFF.